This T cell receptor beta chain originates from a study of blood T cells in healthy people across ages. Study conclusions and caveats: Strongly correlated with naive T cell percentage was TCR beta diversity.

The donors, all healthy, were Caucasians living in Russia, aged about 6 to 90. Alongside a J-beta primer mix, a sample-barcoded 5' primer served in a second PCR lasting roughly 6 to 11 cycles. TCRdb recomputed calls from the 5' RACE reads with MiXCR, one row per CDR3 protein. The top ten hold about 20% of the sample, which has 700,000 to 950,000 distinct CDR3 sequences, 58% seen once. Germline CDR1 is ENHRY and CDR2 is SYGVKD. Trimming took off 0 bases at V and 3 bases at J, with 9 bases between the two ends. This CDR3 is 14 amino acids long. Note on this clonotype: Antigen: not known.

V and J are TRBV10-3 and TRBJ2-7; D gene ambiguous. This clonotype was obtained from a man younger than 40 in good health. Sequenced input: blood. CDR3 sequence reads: CAISESVRVYEQYF. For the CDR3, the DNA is TGTGCCATCAGTGAGTCCGTAAGGGTCTACGAGCAGTACTTC.